These 22 T cell receptor beta chains share one sample of origin, sequenced in a study of T cell responses to AZD1222 COVID-19 vaccine. Produced via immunoSEQ multiplex PCR; TCRdb's table is partial and in-frame only. Of more than 85,000 clones listed, about 85% are singletons. The sequences come from peripheral blood, collected on day 0 of AZD1222 vaccination. The receptors derive from an adult in good health.

This chain connects TRBV2 to TRBJ1-4; no definite D call. Trimming removed 6 bases at V and 4 bases at J, with 12 bases between. The CDR3 is made up of 14 amino acids. Germline assignment: CDR1 SNHLY and CDR2 FYNNEI. The CDR3 bases are TGTGCCAGCAGCCCACCCCTGGGTAATGAAAAACTGTTTTTT. Amino acid sequence: CASSPPLGNEKLFF.

This chain links TRBV2 with TRBJ1-1; no reliable D call. This CDR3 contains 14 residues. V gave up 4 bases and J gave up 3 bases, with 12 bases separating them. The germline V gene encodes CDR1 SNHLY and CDR2 FYNNEI. The CDR3: CASSGRVRDTEAFF. CDR3 sequence (DNA): TGTGCCAGCAGTGGGAGGGTCCGGGACACTGAAGCTTTCTTT. Drawing the rest from reference TRBV2 and TRBJ1-1, the complete variable domain is EPEVTQTPSHQVTQMGQEVILRCVPISNHLYFYWYRQILGQKVEFLVSFYNNEISEKSEIFDDQFSVERPDGSNFTLKIRSTKLEDSAMYFCASSGRVRDTEAFFGQGTRLTVV.

This rearrangement joins TRBV5-1 to TRBJ1-4; D remains ambiguous. V was shortened by 0 bases and J by 5 bases, with 11 bases between the two germline ends. CDR3 size: 15 residues. Germline CDR1 SGHRS, CDR2 YFSETQ. The CDR3 DNA follows: TGCGCCAGCAGCTTGGTCTCTGGCGTCAATGAAAAACTGTTTTTT. Translation: CASSLVSGVNEKLFF. Drawing the rest from reference TRBV5-1 and TRBJ1-4, the complete variable domain is KAGVTQTPRYLIKTRGQQVTLSCSPISGHRSVSWYQQTPGQGLQFLFEYFSETQRNKGNFPGRFSGRQFSNSRSEMNVSTLELGDSALYLCASSLVSGVNEKLFFGSGTQLSVL.

This chain links TRBV7-2 with TRBJ2-5; D unresolved. Germline loops: CDR1 SGHTA, CDR2 FQGNSA. The CDR3 has 12 residues. Trimming shortened V by 2 bases and J by 4 bases, and 5 bases separated the two germline ends. CDR3 sequence: CASSLFRETQYF. CDR3 DNA sequence: TGTGCCAGCAGCTTATTTCGAGAGACCCAGTACTTC.

This rearrangement joins TRBV7-9 to TRBJ1-5; D gene unclear. In germline, CDR1 is SEHNR, CDR2 FQNEAQ (reference sequence). The CDR3 is made up of 12 amino acids. V was shortened by 5 bases and J by 5 bases, with 7 bases between the two germline ends. The DNA for the CDR3 is TGTGCCAGCAGCCGAGAGGATCAGCCCCAGCATTTT. It specifies CASSREDQPQHF.

V gene TRBV25-1 combines with J gene TRBJ2-3; 11 nucleotides agree with TRBD2. CDR3 length: 15 residues. Germline CDR1 is MGHDK and CDR2 is SYGVNS. Germline trimming cut 5 bases from V and 3 bases from J; bases unmatched to any gene: 4. The CDR3, as DNA: TGTGCCAGCAGTAAGGGACTAGCGGTAACAGATACGCAGTATTTT. As protein: CASSKGLAVTDTQYF. Looking up the rest from reference TRBV25-1 and TRBJ2-3 gives the full variable domain: EADIYQTPRYLVIGTGKKITLECSQTMGHDKMYWYQQDPGMELHLIHYSYGVNSTEKGDLSSESTVSRIRTEHFPLTLESARPSHTSQYLCASSKGLAVTDTQYFGPGTRLTVL.

This rearrangement joins TRBV19 to TRBJ1-1; 8 nucleotides match TRBD1. Germline loops: CDR1 LNHDA, CDR2 SQIVND (reference sequence). The CDR3 consists of 16 residues. Trimming removed 1 base from V and 2 bases from J; junction bases left unmatched: 6. CDR3 sequence: CASSIVSGGSNTEAFF. CDR3 nucleotides: TGTGCCAGTAGTATAGTCTCAGGGGGCTCTAACACTGAAGCTTTCTTT.

This clone was seen a few times. The chain employs TRBV7-9 and TRBJ1-1; 8 nucleotides align to TRBD1. Losses at the gene ends were 4 bases for V and 7 bases for J; bases not matched to a gene: 17. The CDR3 is made up of 17 amino acids. Germline assignment: CDR1 SEHNR and CDR2 FQNEAQ (reference sequence). In DNA form, the CDR3 reads TGTGCCAGCAGCTGGCCTGGACAGGGAAAGGATACTCTTGAAGCTTTCTTT. This sequence encodes CASSWPGQGKDTLEAFF.

V gene TRBV5-4 combines with J gene TRBJ2-7, with 7 bases lining up with TRBD1. Germline values: CDR1 SGHNT, CDR2 YYREEE (reference sequence). The CDR3 loop spans 14 amino acids. Trimming took 4 bases from V and 0 from J; bases not matched to a gene: 4. In DNA form, the CDR3 reads TGTGCCAGCAGCAGTCGGGACAGCTCCTACGAGCAGTACTTC. Protein: CASSSRDSSYEQYF.

The rearrangement joins TRBV10-3 to TRBJ2-7, with 8 bases identical to TRBD2. The CDR3 covers 14 residues. Germline-derived CDR1 and CDR2 are ENHRY and SYGVKD. J gave up 2 bases and V 10 bases, and 10 bases lay outside the gene matches. DNA for the CDR3: TGTGCCACCCTTCGAGATAGCGGGGCCTACGAGCAGTACTTC. Protein sequence: CATLRDSGAYEQYF.

V and J are TRBV7-2 and TRBJ1-2; TRBD1 aligns across 8 bases. V dropped 4 bases and J dropped 7; count of bases not matched to a gene: 8. Germline CDR1 reads SGHTA; CDR2 reads FQGNSA. This CDR3 spans 14 amino acids. In DNA form, the CDR3 reads TGTGCCAGCAGCTGGACAGGGAGTAAGGTTGGCTACACCTTC. It encodes CASSWTGSKVGYTF.

The gene calls are TRBV30 and TRBJ1-2, with D perhaps TRBD1 (6 bases). The CDR3 has 14 residues. Per the germline V gene, CDR1 is GTSNPN and CDR2 is SVGIG (reference sequence). V was pared by 8 bases and J by 3 bases, with 19 bases between. Here the CDR3 DNA reads TGTGCCCGAACCCCGGGACACAGCTACTATGGCTACACCTTC. Translated, it gives CARTPGHSYYGYTF.

The chain has TRBV4-1 and TRBJ2-7; 10 bases are a match to TRBD1. Unmatched junction bases numbered 5, after V lost 1 base and J lost 2 bases. The CDR3 has 16 residues. The germline V gene encodes CDR1 MGHRA and CDR2 YSYEKL. The CDR3 here is CASSQAGTGATYEQYF. CDR3 DNA: TGCGCCAGCAGCCAAGCCGGGACAGGGGCCACCTACGAGCAGTACTTC.

The CDR3 protein is CASTPPIGAPQHF. CDR3 bases: TGTGCCAGCACCCCTCCAATAGGAGCGCCCCAGCATTTT. The rearrangement uses TRBV12-3 or TRBV12-4 and TRBJ1-5; D remains ambiguous. Trimming took 7 bases from V and 9 from J, leaving 16 bases between them. The CDR3 extends over 13 amino acids.

The CDR3 region has the DNA TGTGCCAGTAGCCTTCAGGGGGTTAATAATTCACCCCTCCACTTT. Protein: CASSLQGVNNSPLHF. V and J are TRBV19 and TRBJ1-6; 7 nucleotides line up with TRBD1. There are 15 residues in the CDR3. After removal of 6 bases from V and 5 bases from J, the junction contained 7 bases not matched to a gene. Looked up from germline, CDR1 is LNHDA and CDR2 is SQIVND (reference sequence).

The chain carries TRBV28 and TRBJ1-3, with D unclear. Germline-derived CDR1 and CDR2 are MDHEN and SYDVKM. The CDR3 has 15 residues. With 5 bases removed from V and 0 bases from J, the gap between germline ends came to 11 bases. The CDR3 sequence is CASSTPFNSGNTIYF. The CDR3 DNA reads as TGTGCCAGCAGTACCCCTTTTAACTCTGGAAACACCATATATTTT.

Written as DNA, the CDR3 is TGTGCCAGCACCCTGAGGGGTGGGACTAGCGTTTACGAGCAGTACTTC. It is translated as CASTLRGGTSVYEQYF. The rearrangement uses TRBV28 and TRBJ2-7; TRBD2 matches 10 bases. This CDR3 has 16 residues. V lost 7 bases to trimming and J lost 4 bases; unmatched junction nucleotides: 13. Germline CDR1 reads MDHEN; CDR2 reads SYDVKM.

The chain uses TRBV19 and TRBJ1-1, with 7 bases matching TRBD1. Germline V gene sequence: CDR1 LNHDA, CDR2 SQIVND (reference sequence). This CDR3 is 16 amino acids long. V was clipped by 3 bases and J by 4 bases; unmatched bases: 11. The CDR3 nucleotides are TGTGCCAGTAGTATGTGGCAGGGGGTAGAGGGCACTGAAGCTTTCTTT. Protein sequence: CASSMWQGVEGTEAFF.

The V and J genes are TRBV30 and TRBJ1-5; D call uncertain. V lost 0 bases to trimming and J lost 3 bases, with 9 bases between them. Germline CDR1 is GTSNPN and CDR2 is SVGIG (reference sequence). This CDR3 is built from 14 residues. CDR3 sequence (DNA): TGTGCCTGGAGTGTGTGGCACTCCAATCAGCCCCAGCATTTT. Its translation: CAWSVWHSNQPQHF.

This clone was seen once. The chain is built from TRBV6-5 and TRBJ1-4; 7 positions agree with TRBD1. Germline V lookup: CDR1 MNHEY, CDR2 SVGAGI. The ends lost 8 bases at V and 5 bases at J; junction bases unmatched: 8. The CDR3 has 14 amino acids. The CDR3 region is CASARQGYNEKLFF. DNA for the CDR3: TGTGCCAGCGCGCGACAGGGTTACAATGAAAAACTGTTTTTT.

This clone has just a few counts. The V and J genes are TRBV7-9 and TRBJ2-1; TRBD1 matches 7 bases. The CDR3 extends over 17 amino acids. From germline, CDR1 is SEHNR and CDR2 FQNEAQ (reference sequence). The junction had 16 bases not matched to a gene; V was cut back by 5 bases and J by 6 bases. In DNA, the CDR3 is TGTGCCAGCAGCCAAACCCCCAACAGGGGCTACGGCAATGAGCAGTTCTTC. This translates into CASSQTPNRGYGNEQFF. The full variable domain, in which reference TRBV7-9 and TRBJ2-1 provide the parts outside the CDR3, is DTGVSQNPRHKITKRGQNVTFRCDPISEHNRLYWYRQTLGQGPEFLTYFQNEAQLEKSRLLSDRFSAERPKGSFSTLEIQRTEQGDSAMYLCASSQTPNRGYGNEQFFGPGTRLTVL.

The chain is built from TRBV7-9 and TRBJ2-1, with TRBD1 matching over 10 bases. The trim removed 4 bases at V and 7 bases at J, leaving 10 bases unmatched. This CDR3 is 16 amino acids long. The V gene's germline CDR1 is SEHNR and CDR2 FQNEAQ (reference sequence). CDR3 nucleotides: TGTGCCAGCAGCTCCTCCCGACAGGGGGCTCTGAATGAGCAGTTCTTC. This encodes CASSSSRQGALNEQFF.